This TCR beta chain derives from a study of T cell repertoires in cytomegalovirus infection. Using its own MiXCR run on the reads, TCRdb lists one record per CDR3 protein. The sample carries under 850,000 distinct CDR3 sequences, approximately 34% recorded once. The CDR3 extends over 12 amino acids. Trimming at V came to 6 bases and at J to 9 bases, leaving 5 bases not matched to a gene. Germline V lookup: CDR1 MGHDK, CDR2 SYGVNS. What was sequenced was PBMCs. This clonotype was obtained from a human donor in good health (CMV status not recorded). Some clones in this sample may be carry-over from other donors' samples. The rearrangement joins TRBV25-1 to TRBJ2-1, with TRBD1 identical over 7 bases. The CDR3 DNA follows: TGTGCCAGCAGACTAGGGGGCGGTGAGCAGTTCTTC. It is translated as CASRLGGGEQFF.